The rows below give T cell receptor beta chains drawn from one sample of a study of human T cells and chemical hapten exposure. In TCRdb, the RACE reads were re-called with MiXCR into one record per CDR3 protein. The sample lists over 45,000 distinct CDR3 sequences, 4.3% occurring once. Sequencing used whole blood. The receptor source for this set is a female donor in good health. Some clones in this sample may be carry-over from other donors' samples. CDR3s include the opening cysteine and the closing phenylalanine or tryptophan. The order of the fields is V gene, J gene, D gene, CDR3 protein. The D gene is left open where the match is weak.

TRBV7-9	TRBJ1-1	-	CASSSQGPEAFF
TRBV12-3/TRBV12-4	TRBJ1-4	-	CASSLWGRDGEKLFF
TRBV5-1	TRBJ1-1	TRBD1	CASKPGTAIMNTEAFF
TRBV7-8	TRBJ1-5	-	CASSLAPRARGQPQHF
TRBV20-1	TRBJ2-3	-	CSARDLEDSTFGVADTQYF
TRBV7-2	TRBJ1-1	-	CASSLSGNTEAFF
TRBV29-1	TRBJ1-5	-	CSVGTAYSNQPQHF
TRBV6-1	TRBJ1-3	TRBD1	CASRTWGQDSGNTIYF
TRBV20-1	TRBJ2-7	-	CSARDHGSTYEQYF
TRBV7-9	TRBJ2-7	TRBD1	CASSQGQGISYEQYF
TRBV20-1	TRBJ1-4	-	CSARVVGGEKLFF
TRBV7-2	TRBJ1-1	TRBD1	CASSLGQGRSSTEAFF
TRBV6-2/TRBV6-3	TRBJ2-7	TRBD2	CASSYSAGGPREQYF
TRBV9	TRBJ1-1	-	CASSVAQNTEAFF
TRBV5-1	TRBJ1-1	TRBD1	CASSVGQGVSEAFF
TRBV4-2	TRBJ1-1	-	CASSQLGGAGNTEAFF
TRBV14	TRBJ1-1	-	CASSPQTVRAGPRTEAFF
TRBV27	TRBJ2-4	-	CASTPRGGDLAKNIQYF
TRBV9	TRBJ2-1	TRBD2	CASSASSGGSYNEQFF
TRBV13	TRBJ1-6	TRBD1	CASSFQGGAQVYNSPLHF
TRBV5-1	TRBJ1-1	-	CASSLDALKGAEAFF
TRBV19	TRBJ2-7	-	CASSIAWGFEQYF
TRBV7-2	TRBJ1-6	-	CASSSPNSPLHF
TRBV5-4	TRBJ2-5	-	CASTDQETQYF
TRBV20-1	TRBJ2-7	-	CSARTGYEQYF
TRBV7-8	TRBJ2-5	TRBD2	CASSLVRLQTSGGEETQYF
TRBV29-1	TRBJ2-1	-	CSVSGASPNEQFF
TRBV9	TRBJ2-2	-	CASSGETGELFF
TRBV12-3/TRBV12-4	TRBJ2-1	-	CASSLPMYNEQFF
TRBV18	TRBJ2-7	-	CASSPIPYEQYF
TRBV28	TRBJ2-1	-	CASSYRVNNEQFF
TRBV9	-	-	CASSSSGSSHNEQYF
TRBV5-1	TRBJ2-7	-	CASSGTAREEQYF
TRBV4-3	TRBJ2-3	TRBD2	CASSQAPTLAGATDTQYF
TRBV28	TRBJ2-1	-	CASIPRTYRGNEQFF
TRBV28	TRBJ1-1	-	CASSSPGITSSTEAFF
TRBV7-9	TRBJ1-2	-	CAGAGPVYGYTF
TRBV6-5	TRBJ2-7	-	CASRGSGYEQYF
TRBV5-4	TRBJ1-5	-	CASSELGQPQHF
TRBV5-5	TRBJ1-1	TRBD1	CASSQPDRANTEAFF
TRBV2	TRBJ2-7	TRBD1	CASRPGQGHYEQYF
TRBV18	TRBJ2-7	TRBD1	CASSPTRTGVYEQYF
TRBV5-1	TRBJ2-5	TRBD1	CASSMGQGPVQETQYF
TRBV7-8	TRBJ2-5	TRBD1	CASSLREQGETQYF
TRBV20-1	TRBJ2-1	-	CSARDLLGAYNEQFF
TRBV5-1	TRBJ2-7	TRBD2	CASSRGDISSYEQYF
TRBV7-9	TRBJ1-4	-	CASSFRAFGEKLFF
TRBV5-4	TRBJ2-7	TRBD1	CASSRDRGKVYEQYF
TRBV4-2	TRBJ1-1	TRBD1	CASSQGIRGQEAFF
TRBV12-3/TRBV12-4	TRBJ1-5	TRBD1	CASRATGRNQPQHF
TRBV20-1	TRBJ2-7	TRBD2	CSARDLAGGREQYF